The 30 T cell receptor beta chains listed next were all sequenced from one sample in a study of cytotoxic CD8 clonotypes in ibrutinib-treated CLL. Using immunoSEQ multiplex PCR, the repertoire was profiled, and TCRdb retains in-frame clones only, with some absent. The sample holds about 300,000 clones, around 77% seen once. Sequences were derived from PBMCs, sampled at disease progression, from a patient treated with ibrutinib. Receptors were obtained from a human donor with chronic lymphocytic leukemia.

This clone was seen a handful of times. The CDR3: CAQGYGYTF. The CDR3 DNA is TGCGCACAGGGCTATGGCTACACCTTC. The genes are TRBV10-1 and TRBJ1-2, with D possibly being TRBD1 (6 bases). Germline V gene data show CDR1 as WNHNN and CDR2 as SYGVQD (reference sequence). CDR3 length: 9 amino acids.

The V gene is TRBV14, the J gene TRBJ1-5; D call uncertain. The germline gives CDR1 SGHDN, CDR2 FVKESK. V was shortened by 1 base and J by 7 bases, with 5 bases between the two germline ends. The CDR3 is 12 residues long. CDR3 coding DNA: TGTGCCAGCAGCCAAGTCGGGCAGCCCCAGCATTTT. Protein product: CASSQVGQPQHF.

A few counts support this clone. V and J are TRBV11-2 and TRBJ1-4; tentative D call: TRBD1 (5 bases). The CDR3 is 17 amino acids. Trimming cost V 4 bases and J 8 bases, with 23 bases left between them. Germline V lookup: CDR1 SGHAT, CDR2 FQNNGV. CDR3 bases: TGTGCCAGCAGCTCGGACTCAAAGGGCCCCCGGGGCGAAAAACTGTTTTTT. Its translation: CASSSDSKGPRGEKLFF.

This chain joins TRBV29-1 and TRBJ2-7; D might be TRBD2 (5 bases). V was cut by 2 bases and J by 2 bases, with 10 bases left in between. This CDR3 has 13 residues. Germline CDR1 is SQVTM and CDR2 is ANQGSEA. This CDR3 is CSVEHERTYEQYF. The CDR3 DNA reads TGCAGCGTTGAACATGAGCGGACCTACGAGCAGTACTTC.

The DNA of the CDR3 is TGTGCCAGCAGCCCACCGTCAACCCGGGACAGGTCCTACGAGCAGTACTTC. It specifies CASSPPSTRDRSYEQYF. The rearrangement joins TRBV7-9 to TRBJ2-7, with 8 positions matching TRBD1. The CDR3 spans 17 residues. Germline V gene sequence: CDR1 SEHNR, CDR2 FQNEAQ (reference sequence). The V and J ends lost 5 bases and 1 base, in that order; junction bases with no gene match: 13.

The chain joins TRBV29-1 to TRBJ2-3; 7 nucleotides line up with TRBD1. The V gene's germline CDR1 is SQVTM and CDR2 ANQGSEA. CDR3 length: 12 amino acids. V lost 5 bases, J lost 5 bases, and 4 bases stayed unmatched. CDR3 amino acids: CSVTTGVDTQYF. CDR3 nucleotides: TGCAGCGTTACTACAGGGGTAGATACGCAGTATTTT.

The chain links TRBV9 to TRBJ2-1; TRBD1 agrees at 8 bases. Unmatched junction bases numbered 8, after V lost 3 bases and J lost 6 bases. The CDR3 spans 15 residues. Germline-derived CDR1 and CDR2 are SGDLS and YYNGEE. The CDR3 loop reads CASSDRDRMGNEQFF. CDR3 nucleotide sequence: TGTGCCAGCAGCGACCGGGACAGGATGGGCAATGAGCAGTTCTTC.

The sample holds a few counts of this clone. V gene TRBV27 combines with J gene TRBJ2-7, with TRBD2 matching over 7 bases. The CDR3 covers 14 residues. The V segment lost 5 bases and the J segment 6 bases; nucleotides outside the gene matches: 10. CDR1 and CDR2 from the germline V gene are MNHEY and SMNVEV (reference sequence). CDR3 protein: CASSRSGPFGEQYF. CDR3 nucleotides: TGTGCCAGCAGTCGTAGCGGGCCCTTCGGCGAGCAGTACTTC.

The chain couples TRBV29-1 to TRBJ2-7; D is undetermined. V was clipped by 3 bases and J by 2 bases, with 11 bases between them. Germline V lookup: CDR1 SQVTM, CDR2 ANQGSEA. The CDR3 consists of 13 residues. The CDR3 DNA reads TGCAGCGTTGAGGTGCAGTCACCCTACGAGCAGTACTTC. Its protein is CSVEVQSPYEQYF.

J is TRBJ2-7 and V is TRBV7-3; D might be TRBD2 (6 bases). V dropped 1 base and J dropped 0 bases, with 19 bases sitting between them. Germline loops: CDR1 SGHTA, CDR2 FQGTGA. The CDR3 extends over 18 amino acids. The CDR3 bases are TGTGCCAGCAGCTTAAGTTATGGGGGAGGATTCAGCTCCTACGAGCAGTACTTC. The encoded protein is CASSLSYGGGFSSYEQYF.

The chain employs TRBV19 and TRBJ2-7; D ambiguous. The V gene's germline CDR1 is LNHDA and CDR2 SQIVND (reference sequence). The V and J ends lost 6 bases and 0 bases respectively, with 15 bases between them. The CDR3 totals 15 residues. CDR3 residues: CASRDLYWGSYEQYF. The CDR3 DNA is TGTGCCAGTAGGGACCTTTACTGGGGCTCCTACGAGCAGTACTTC.

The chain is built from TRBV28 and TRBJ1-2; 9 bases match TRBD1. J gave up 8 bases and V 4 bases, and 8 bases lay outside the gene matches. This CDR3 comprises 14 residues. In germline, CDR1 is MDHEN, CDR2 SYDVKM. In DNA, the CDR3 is TGTGCCAGCAGTTACGGACAGGGGACGATCGGCTACACCTTC. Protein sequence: CASSYGQGTIGYTF.

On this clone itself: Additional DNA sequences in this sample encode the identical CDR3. The CDR3 bases are TGCAGTGCTAGAGGGCTCTACGAGCAGTACTTC. It is translated as CSARGLYEQYF. This sequence joins TRBV20-1 and TRBJ2-7; no clear D gene. CDR1 and CDR2 (germline): DFQATT, SNEGSKA (reference sequence). V dropped 1 base and J dropped 3 bases, with 4 bases sitting between them. The CDR3 consists of 11 residues.

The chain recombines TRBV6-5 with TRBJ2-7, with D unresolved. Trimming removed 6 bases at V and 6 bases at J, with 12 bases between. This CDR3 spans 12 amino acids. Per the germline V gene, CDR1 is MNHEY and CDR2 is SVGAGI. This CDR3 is CASSLQFGEQYF. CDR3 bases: TGTGCCAGCAGCCTCCAGTTCGGCGAGCAGTACTTC.

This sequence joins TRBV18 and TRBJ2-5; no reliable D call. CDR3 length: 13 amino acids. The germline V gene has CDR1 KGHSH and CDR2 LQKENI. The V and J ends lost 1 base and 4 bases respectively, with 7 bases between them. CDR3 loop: CASSPLGAETQYF. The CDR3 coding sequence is TGTGCCAGCTCACCACTAGGCGCAGAGACCCAGTACTTC.

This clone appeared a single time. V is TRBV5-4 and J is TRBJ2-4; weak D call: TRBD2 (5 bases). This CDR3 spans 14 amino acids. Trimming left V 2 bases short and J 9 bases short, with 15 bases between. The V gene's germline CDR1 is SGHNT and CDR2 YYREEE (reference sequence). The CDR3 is CASSFRPGGSIQYF. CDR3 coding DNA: TGTGCCAGCAGCTTCCGGCCAGGCGGGTCCATTCAGTACTTC. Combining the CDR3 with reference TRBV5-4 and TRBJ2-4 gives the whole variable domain ETGVTQSPTHLIKTRGQQVTLRCSSQSGHNTVSWYQQALGQGPQFIFQYYREEENGRGNFPPRFSGLQFPNYSSELNVNALELDDSALYLCASSFRPGGSIQYFGAGTRLSVL.

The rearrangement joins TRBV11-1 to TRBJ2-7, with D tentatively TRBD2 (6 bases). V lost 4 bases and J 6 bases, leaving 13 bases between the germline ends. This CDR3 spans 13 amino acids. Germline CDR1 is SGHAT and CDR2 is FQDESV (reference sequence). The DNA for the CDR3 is TGTGCCAGCAGCTCGTCGACTAGTTCCGAGCAGTACTTC. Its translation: CASSSSTSSEQYF.

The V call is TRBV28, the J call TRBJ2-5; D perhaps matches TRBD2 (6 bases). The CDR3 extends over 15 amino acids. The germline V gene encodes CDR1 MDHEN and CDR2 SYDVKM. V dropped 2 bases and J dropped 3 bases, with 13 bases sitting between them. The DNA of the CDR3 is TGTGCCAGCAGTTTAGACAGCGCGGGGAAAGAGACCCAGTACTTC. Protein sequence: CASSLDSAGKETQYF.

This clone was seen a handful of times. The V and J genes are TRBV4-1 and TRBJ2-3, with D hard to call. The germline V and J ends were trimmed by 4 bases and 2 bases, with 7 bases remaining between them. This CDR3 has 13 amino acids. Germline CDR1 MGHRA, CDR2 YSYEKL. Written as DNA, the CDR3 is TGCGCCAGCAGCCGGCCAACCACAGATACGCAGTATTTT. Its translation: CASSRPTTDTQYF.

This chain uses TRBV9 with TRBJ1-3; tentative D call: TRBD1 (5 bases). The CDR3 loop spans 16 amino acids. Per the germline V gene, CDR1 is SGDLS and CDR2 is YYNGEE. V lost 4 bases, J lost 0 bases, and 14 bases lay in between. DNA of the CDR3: TGTGCCAGCAGCCCCCGGGACCCAGGCTCTGGAAACACCATATATTTT. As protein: CASSPRDPGSGNTIYF.

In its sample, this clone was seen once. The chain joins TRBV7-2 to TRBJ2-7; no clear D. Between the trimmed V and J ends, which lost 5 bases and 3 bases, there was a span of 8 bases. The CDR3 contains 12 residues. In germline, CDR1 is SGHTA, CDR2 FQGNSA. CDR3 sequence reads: CASSIESYEQYF. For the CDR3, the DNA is TGTGCCAGCAGCATCGAGAGCTACGAGCAGTACTTC.

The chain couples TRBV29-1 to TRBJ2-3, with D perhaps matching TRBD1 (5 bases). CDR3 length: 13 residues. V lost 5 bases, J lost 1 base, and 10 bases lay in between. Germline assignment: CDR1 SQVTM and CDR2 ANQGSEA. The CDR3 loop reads CSVLRGRTDTQYF. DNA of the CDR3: TGCAGCGTTCTAAGGGGCCGCACAGATACGCAGTATTTT.

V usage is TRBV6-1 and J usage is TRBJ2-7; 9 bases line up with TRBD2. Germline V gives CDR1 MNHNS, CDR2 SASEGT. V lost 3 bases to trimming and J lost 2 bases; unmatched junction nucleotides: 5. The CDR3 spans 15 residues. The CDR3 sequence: CASSEWTSAPYEQYF. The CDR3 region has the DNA TGTGCCAGCAGTGAGTGGACTAGCGCACCCTACGAGCAGTACTTC.

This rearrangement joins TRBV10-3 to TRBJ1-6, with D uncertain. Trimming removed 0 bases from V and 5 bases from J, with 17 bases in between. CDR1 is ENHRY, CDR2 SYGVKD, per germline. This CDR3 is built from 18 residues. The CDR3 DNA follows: TGTGCCATCAGTGAGTCCCCCCCTCTCGGGAGGGATAATTCACCCCTCCACTTT. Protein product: CAISESPPLGRDNSPLHF.

DNA for the CDR3: TGCAGCGTTTCAAGCACAGATACGCAGTATTTT. Its translation is CSVSSTDTQYF. The chain links TRBV29-1 to TRBJ2-3; D is unclear. The CDR3 covers 11 residues. The V and J ends lost 5 bases and 0 bases respectively, with 3 bases between them. Germline V gene lookup returns CDR1 SQVTM and CDR2 ANQGSEA.

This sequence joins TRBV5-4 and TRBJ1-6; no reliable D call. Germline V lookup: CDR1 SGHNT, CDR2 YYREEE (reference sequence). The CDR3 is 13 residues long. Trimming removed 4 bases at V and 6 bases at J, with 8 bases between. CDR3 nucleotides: TGTGCCAGCAGCCCGACGCCTAATTCACCCCTCCACTTT. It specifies CASSPTPNSPLHF.

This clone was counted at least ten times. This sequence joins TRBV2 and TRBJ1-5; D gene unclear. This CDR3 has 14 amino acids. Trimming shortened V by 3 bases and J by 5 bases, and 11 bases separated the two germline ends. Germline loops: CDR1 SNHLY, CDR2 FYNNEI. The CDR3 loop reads CASSDGGTHQPQHF. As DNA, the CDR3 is TGTGCCAGCAGTGACGGAGGTACTCATCAGCCCCAGCATTTT.

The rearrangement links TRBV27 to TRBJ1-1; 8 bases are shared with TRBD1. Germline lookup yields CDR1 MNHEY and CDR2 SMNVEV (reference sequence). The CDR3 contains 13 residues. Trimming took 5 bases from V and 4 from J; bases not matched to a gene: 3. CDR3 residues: CASSPTGGTEAFF. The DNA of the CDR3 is TGTGCCAGCAGTCCCACAGGGGGCACTGAAGCTTTCTTT.

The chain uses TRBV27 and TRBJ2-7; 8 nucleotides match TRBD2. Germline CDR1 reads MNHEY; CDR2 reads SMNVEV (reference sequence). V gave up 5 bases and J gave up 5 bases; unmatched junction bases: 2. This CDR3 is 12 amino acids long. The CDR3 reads CASSPGGDEQYF. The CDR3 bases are TGTGCCAGCAGTCCCGGGGGGGACGAGCAGTACTTC.

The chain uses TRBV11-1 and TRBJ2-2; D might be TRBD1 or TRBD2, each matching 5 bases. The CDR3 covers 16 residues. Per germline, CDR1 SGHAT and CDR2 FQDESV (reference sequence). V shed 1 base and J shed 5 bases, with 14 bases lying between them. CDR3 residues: CASSLGQGRRTGELFF. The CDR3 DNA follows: TGTGCCAGCAGCTTAGGGCAGGGAAGGAGGACCGGGGAGCTGTTTTTT.